The TCR beta chain under discussion was sequenced for a study of HIV-infected children after antiretroviral therapy interruption. Study in general: In continuous treatment, analyzed samples were from weeks 0, 48 and 150.

Treatment noted: PENTA 11 planned treatment interruption arm or continuous ART arm. There are many counts of this clonotype. Unique molecular identifiers were included in an RNA-based 3' RACE TCR library. MiXCR, run by TCRdb on the 3' RACE reads, gives a single entry per CDR3 protein. The sample lists fewer than 50,000 distinct CDR3 sequences, roughly 4.5% seen once, with 0.7% in the top ten. This TCR was recovered from a pool of human donors with HIV. Sequencing was performed on CD45RA+ CD4+ T cells from PBMCs, pooled from several time points, taken from a donor given antiretroviral therapy, either interrupted or continuous. Subset noted: naive CD4+ CD45RA+ CD45RO- T cells.

DNA of the CDR3: TGTGCCAGCTTACAGGGCTCCCCGGCTTCACCCCTCCACTTT. Its protein is CASLQGSPASPLHF. The V gene is TRBV2, the J gene TRBJ1-6; weak D call: TRBD1 (6 bases). V was trimmed by 8 bases and J by 9 bases, leaving 17 bases between them. Germline V CDR1 and CDR2: SNHLY, FYNNEI. This CDR3 is built from 14 residues.